Following are 3 T cell receptor beta chains from one sample sequenced in a study of OX40 agonist ivuxolimab in advanced cancers. Sequencing used immunoSEQ multiplex PCR; TCRdb keeps in-frame clones, though not all of them. Of some 74,000 clones in the sample, about 85% were seen once. The sample in question was CD4+ or CD8+ T cells sorted from blood, obtained in a trial of the OX40 agonist ivuxolimab. Every receptor here comes from an adult with an advanced solid tumor such as melanoma, head and neck, liver or kidney cancer.

The J gene is TRBJ2-7, the V gene TRBV7-2; 7 nucleotides line up with TRBD1. The CDR3 has 15 residues. After removal of 1 base from V and 1 base from J, the junction contained 4 bases not matched to a gene. CDR1 is SGHTA, CDR2 FQGNSA, per germline. CDR3 sequence reads: CASSLGRQGSYEQYF. In nucleotides, the CDR3 is TGTGCCAGCAGCTTAGGCCGACAGGGATCCTACGAGCAGTACTTC.

The chain is built from TRBV7-2 and TRBJ2-7; D is perhaps TRBD1 or TRBD2 (6 bases each). The CDR3 consists of 15 residues. V lost 5 bases and J 0 bases, leaving 14 bases between the germline ends. CDR1 and CDR2 from the germline V gene are SGHTA and FQGNSA. CDR3 region: CASSLPGAVSYEQYF. Here the CDR3 DNA reads TGTGCCAGCAGCCTACCGGGGGCGGTCTCCTACGAGCAGTACTTC.

The V gene is TRBV2, the J gene TRBJ2-7, with 7 bases lining up with TRBD1. This CDR3 has 13 amino acids. The ends lost 4 bases at V and 6 bases at J; junction bases unmatched: 6. The germline gives CDR1 SNHLY, CDR2 FYNNEI. The CDR3 bases are TGTGCCAGCAGTGTTTTAGGGGGCGGCGAGCAGTACTTC. Its translation: CASSVLGGGEQYF.